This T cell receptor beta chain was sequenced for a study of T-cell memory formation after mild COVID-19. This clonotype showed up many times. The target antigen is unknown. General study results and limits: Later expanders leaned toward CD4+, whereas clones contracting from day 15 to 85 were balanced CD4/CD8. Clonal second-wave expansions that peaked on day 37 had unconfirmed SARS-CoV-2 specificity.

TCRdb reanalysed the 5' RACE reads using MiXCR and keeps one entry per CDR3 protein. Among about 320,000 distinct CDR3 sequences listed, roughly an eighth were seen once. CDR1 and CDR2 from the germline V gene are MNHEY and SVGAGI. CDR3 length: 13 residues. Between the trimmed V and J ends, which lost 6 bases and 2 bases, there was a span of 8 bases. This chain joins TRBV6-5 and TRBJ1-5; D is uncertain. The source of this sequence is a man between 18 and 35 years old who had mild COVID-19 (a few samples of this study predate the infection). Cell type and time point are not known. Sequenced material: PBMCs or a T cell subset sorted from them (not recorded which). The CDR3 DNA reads TGTGCCAGCAGAGCCGGCGGCAATCAGCCCCAGCATTTT. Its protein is CASRAGGNQPQHF.